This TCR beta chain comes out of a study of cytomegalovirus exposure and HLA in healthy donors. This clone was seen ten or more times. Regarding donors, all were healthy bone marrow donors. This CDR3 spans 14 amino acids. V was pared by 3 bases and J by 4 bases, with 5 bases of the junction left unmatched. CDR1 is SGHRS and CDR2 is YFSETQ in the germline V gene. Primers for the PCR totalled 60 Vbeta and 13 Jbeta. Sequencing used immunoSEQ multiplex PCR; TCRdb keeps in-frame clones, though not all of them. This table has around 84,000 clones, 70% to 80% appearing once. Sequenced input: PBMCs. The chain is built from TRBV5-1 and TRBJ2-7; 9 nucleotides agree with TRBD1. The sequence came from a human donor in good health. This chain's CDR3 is CASSSRTGVYEQYF. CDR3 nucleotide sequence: TGCGCCAGCAGCTCTCGGACAGGGGTTTACGAGCAGTACTTC.